This T cell receptor beta chain was captured in a study of OX40 agonist ivuxolimab in advanced cancers. Background on the study: From roughly 20 to 79 years was the age range, with a mean of around 60 years, and 70% to 85% were male.

This clone appeared once. Assay used: immunoSEQ multiplex PCR; TCRdb lists only in-frame clones, some missing. The data contain tens of thousands of clones, more than 85% of them singletons. V shed 3 bases and J 5 bases; nucleotides not matched to a gene: 16. This CDR3 is 19 amino acids long. CDR1 and CDR2 from the germline V gene are KGHSH and LQKENI. This rearrangement joins TRBV18 to TRBJ2-1, with TRBD2 matching over 10 bases. This receptor was taken from an adult with an advanced solid tumor such as melanoma, head and neck, liver or kidney cancer. This material consisted of CD4+ or CD8+ T cells sorted from blood, taken in a trial of the OX40 agonist ivuxolimab. The CDR3 region is CASSPRTSGTTLLNNEQFF. For the CDR3, the DNA is TGTGCCAGCTCACCGAGGACTAGCGGAACTACCCTCCTCAACAATGAGCAGTTCTTC. The full variable domain, its missing parts supplied by reference TRBV18 and TRBJ2-1, is NAGVMQNPRHLVRRRGQEARLRCSPMKGHSHVYWYRQLPEEGLKFMVYLQKENIIDESGMPKERFSAEFPKEGPSILRIQQVVRGDSAAYFCASSPRTSGTTLLNNEQFFGPGTRLTVL.